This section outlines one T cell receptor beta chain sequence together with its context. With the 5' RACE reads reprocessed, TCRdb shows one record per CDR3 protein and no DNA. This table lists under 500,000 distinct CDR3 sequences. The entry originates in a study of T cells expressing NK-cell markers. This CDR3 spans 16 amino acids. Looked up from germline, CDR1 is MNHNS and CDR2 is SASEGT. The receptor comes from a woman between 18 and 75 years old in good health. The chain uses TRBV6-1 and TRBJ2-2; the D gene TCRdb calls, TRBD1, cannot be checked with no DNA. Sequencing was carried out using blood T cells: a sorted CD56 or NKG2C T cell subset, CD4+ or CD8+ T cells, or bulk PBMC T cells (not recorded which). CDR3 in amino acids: CASSGQGQGAHRELFF.